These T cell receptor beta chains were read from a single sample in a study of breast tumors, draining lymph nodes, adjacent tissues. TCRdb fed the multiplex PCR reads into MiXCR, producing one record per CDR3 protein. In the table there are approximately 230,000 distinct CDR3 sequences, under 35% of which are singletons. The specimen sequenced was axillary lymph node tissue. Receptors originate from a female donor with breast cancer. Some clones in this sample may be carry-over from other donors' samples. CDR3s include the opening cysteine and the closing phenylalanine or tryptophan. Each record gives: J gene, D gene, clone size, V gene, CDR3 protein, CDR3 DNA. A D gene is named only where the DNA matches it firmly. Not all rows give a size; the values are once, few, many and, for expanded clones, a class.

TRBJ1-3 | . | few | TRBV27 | CASSPEQGNTIYF | TGTGCCAGCAGTCCAGAACAGGGAAACACCATATATTTT
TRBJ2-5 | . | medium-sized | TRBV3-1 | CASSQGETQYF | TGTGCCAGCAGCCAGGGGGAGACCCAGTACTTC
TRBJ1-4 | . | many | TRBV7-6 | CASSLVGGEKLFF | TGTGCCAGCAGCTTAGTAGGGGGTGAAAAACTGTTTTTT
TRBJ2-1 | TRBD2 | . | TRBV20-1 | CSAMHGTSGSNEQFF | TGCAGTGCTATGCATGGGACTAGCGGGAGCAATGAGCAGTTCTTC
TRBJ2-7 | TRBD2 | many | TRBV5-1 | CASSSNCSGRAPPDYEQYF | TGCGCCAGCAGCTCCAACTGTAGCGGGAGGGCCCCACCAGACTACGAGCAGTACTTC
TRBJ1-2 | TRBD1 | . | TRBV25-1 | CASLKRDSYGYTF | TGTGCCAGCTTAAAAAGGGACAGTTATGGCTACACCTTC
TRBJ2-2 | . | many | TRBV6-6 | CASRQNTGELFF | TGTGCCAGCAGGCAAAACACCGGGGAGCTGTTTTTT
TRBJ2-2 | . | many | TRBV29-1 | CSVVLARRGTGELFF | TGCAGCGTTGTTTTGGCCCGCCGGGGCACCGGGGAGCTGTTTTTT
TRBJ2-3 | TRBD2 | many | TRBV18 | CASSPLGLAGADTQYF | TGTGCCAGCTCACCACTCGGACTAGCGGGAGCAGATACGCAGTATTTT
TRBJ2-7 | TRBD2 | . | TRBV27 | CASSLGPGGYEQYF | TGTGCCAGCAGTCTAGGGCCGGGGGGATACGAGCAGTACTTC
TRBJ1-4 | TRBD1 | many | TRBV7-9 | CASSTDRGGSGKLFF | TGTGCCAGCAGCACAGACAGGGGGGGATCGGGAAAACTGTTTTTT
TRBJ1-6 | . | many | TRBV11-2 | CASSLDSTTGLALHF | TGTGCCAGCAGCTTAGATTCGACCACCGGGTTGGCCCTCCACTTT
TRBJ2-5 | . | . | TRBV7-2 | CASSLFPRVRQETQYF | TGTGCCAGCAGCTTATTCCCTCGGGTCCGCCAAGAGACCCAGTACTTC
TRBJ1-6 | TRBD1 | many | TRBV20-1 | CSARDRYTGGAYNSPLHF | TGCAGTGCTAGAGATCGTTATACAGGGGGAGCTTATAATTCACCCCTCCACTTT
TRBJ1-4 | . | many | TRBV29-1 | CSVPGLGVGNEKLFF | TGCAGCGTACCCGGGCTTGGGGTGGGGAATGAAAAACTGTTTTTT
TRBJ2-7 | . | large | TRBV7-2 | CASSLDGTLGAQYF | TGTGCCAGCAGCTTGGATGGGACTCTCGGTGCGCAGTACTTC
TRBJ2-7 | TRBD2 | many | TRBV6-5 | CASSYQMTSGYSYEQYF | TGTGCCAGCAGTTACCAGATGACTAGCGGGTATTCCTACGAGCAGTACTTC
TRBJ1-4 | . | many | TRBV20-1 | CSARWAATNEKLFF | TGCAGTGCTAGATGGGCCGCAACTAATGAAAAACTGTTTTTT
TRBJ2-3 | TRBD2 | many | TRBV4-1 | CASSQPGLGADTQYF | TGCGCCAGCAGCCAACCGGGACTAGGGGCAGATACGCAGTATTTT
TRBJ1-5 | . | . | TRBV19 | CASSRREGNQSQHF | TGTGCCAGTAGCCGCCGGGAGGGCAATCAGTCCCAGCATTTT
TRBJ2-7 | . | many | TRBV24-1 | CATSDLHSYEQYF | TGTGCCACCAGTGATTTACATAGCTACGAGCAGTACTTC
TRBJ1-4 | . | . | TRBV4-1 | CASSQSSSGGTGEKLFF | TGCGCCAGCAGCCAATCGTCTAGCGGGGGGACGGGTGAAAAACTGTTTTTT
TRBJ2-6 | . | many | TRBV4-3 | CASSQDLGLESGANVLTF | TGCGCCAGCAGCCAAGATCTGGGGTTGGAGTCTGGGGCCAACGTCCTGACTTTC
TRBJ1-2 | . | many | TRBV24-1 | CATSDYPPRDAFYGYTF | TGTGCCACCAGTGATTACCCCCCCAGAGACGCTTTCTATGGCTACACCTTC
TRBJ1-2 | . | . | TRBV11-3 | CASSLAGDGYIF | TGTGCCAGCAGCTTAGCAGGGGATGGCTACATCTTC
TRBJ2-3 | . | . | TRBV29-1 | CSVVFPGFDTQYF | TGCAGCGTTGTGTTTCCTGGGTTTGATACGCAGTATTTT
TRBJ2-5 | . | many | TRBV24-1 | CATSDPRGVGETQYF | TGTGCCACCAGTGATCCCCGGGGTGTGGGTGAGACCCAGTACTTC
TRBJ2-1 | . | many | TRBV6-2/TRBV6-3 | CASSDPSGRYLDEQFF | TGTGCCAGCAGTGACCCCAGTGGACGCTATCTCGATGAGCAGTTCTTC
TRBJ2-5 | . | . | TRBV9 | CASSVDSGRGETQYF | TGTGCCAGCAGCGTAGATTCAGGGAGAGGGGAGACCCAGTACTTC
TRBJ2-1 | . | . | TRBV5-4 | CASSGRGAEQFF | TGTGCCAGCAGCGGGAGGGGGGCTGAGCAGTTCTTC
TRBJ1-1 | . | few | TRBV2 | CASMMGGNTEAFF | TGTGCCAGCATGATGGGGGGCAACACTGAAGCTTTCTTT
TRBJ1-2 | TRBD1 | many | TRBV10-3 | CAISEPKGTGVGYTF | TGTGCCATCAGTGAGCCCAAAGGGACAGGGGTGGGCTACACCTTC